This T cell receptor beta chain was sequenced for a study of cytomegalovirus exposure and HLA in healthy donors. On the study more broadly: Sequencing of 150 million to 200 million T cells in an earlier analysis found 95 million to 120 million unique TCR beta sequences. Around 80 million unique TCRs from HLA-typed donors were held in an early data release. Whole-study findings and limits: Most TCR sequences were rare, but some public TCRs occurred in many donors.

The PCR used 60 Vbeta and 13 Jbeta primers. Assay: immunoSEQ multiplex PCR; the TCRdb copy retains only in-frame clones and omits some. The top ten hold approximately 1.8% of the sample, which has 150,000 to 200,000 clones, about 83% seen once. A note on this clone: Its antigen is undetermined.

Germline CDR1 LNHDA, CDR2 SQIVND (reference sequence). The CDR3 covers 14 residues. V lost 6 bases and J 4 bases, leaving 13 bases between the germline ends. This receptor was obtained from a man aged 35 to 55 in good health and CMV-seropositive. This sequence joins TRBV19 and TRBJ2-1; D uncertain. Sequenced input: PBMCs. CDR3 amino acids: CASRPTYYYNEQFF. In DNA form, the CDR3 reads TGTGCCAGTAGACCCACATACTATTACAATGAGCAGTTCTTC.